The present TCR beta chain was sequenced within a study of graft-versus-host responses after intestinal transplantation. Overall study results and limits: Subjects displaying graft-donor T cell macrochimerism possessed elevated graft-versus-host to host-versus-graft clonal ratios inside allografts.

Worth noting for this clone: The target antigen is unknown.

Only in-frame clones appear in the TCRdb table, and some are missing; sequencing was by immunoSEQ multiplex PCR. The sample holds about 120,000 clones; approximately 95% are singletons and the top ten take 3% to 3.5%. The CDR3 contains 15 residues. The V segment lost 1 base and the J segment 4 bases; nucleotides outside the gene matches: 5. Germline values: CDR1 GTSNPN, CDR2 SVGIG (reference sequence). This chain joins TRBV30 and TRBJ2-2; 8 bases fit TRBD2. This TCR was sampled from a human donor who received an intestinal transplant. The specimen comprised unstimulated CD8+ T cells sorted from spleen or lymph node cells, sampled before intestinal transplant. CDR3 DNA sequence: TGTGCCTGGAGTGACCCCCGGGAGGGCACCGGGGAGCTGTTTTTT. It specifies CAWSDPREGTGELFF.